This passage covers 23 T cell receptor beta chains from one sample sequenced in a study of blood T cells in healthy people across ages. A second PCR of about 7 to 12 cycles used a sample-barcoded 5' primer and a J-beta primer mix. MiXCR, applied by TCRdb to the 5' RACE reads, yields one record per CDR3 protein. The table shows approximately 900,000 distinct CDR3 sequences, with about 28% occurring only once. Another study also made use of these data, one on T cells of mothers and their children.

Specimen: blood. Source of these receptors: a woman aged 40 to 50 in good health.

J is TRBJ1-3 and V is TRBV11-2; 9 nucleotides align to TRBD1. The CDR3 contains 15 residues. V dropped 2 bases and J dropped 4; count of bases not matched to a gene: 3. Germline lookup yields CDR1 SGHAT and CDR2 FQNNGV. CDR3 protein: CASSLLGQGGNTIYF. The CDR3 region has the DNA TGTGCCAGCAGCTTACTGGGACAGGGCGGAAACACCATATATTTT.

The chain is built from TRBV18 and TRBJ1-2, with D uncertain. The CDR3 covers 14 residues. The ends were cut back, 3 bases at V and 6 bases at J, with 14 bases in the middle. Germline V gives CDR1 KGHSH, CDR2 LQKENI. In nucleotides, the CDR3 is TGTGCCAGCTCACCGTACCTGACCGGGGATGGCTACACCTTC. This codes for CASSPYLTGDGYTF.

This clonotype was observed many times. The V call is TRBV20-1, the J call TRBJ2-7, with 8 nucleotides matching TRBD2. With V trimmed by 1 base and J by 0 bases, 11 bases remained unmatched. The CDR3 length is 17 residues. The germline gives CDR1 DFQATT, CDR2 SNEGSKA (reference sequence). The CDR3 nucleotides read TGCAGTGCTAGAGTCCGGAGCGGGGGCCTCCGCTCCTACGAGCAGTACTTC. Its protein product is CSARVRSGGLRSYEQYF.

This clonotype was seen a handful of times. The chain employs TRBV27 and TRBJ2-2, with D perhaps matching TRBD1 (6 bases). Germline assignment: CDR1 MNHEY and CDR2 SMNVEV (reference sequence). This CDR3 spans 15 amino acids. V shed 8 bases and J shed 3 bases, with 16 bases lying between them. CDR3 nucleotides: TGTGCCAGCTATTCCGGACAGTTTTACACCGGGGAGCTGTTTTTT. It translates to CASYSGQFYTGELFF.

The rearrangement joins TRBV28 to TRBJ2-7, with D possibly called TRBD1 or TRBD2 (5 bases each). CDR1 and CDR2 (germline): MDHEN, SYDVKM. The CDR3 totals 14 residues. Between the trimmed V and J ends, which lost 6 bases and 4 bases, there was a span of 16 bases. This CDR3 reads CASRLSRGWYEQYF. The CDR3 DNA reads as TGTGCCAGCAGACTCTCGAGGGGTTGGTACGAGCAGTACTTC.

This clonotype was seen more than once but under ten times. J is TRBJ1-3 and V is TRBV7-2; TRBD1 might be the D (5 bases). Looked up from germline, CDR1 is SGHTA and CDR2 is FQGNSA. The V and J ends lost 1 base and 4 bases respectively, with 17 bases between them. This CDR3 comprises 17 residues. CDR3 coding DNA: TGTGCCAGCAGCTTAGAACCCCAACGCCAGGGCGGAAACACCATATATTTT. It specifies CASSLEPQRQGGNTIYF.

Many counts were recorded for this clonotype. The chain couples TRBV12-3 or TRBV12-4 to TRBJ2-1; D may be TRBD1 or TRBD2 (6 bases each). V lost 2 bases and J lost 5, with 19 bases in between. This CDR3 is 17 amino acids long. The CDR3 nucleotides are TGTGCCAGCAGTTTAAGTGAGGGTAGGGGGGCAAACAATGAGCAGTTCTTC. This gives the protein CASSLSEGRGANNEQFF.

The genes are TRBV6-2 or TRBV6-3 and TRBJ2-7, with TRBD1 identical over 7 bases. V shed 7 bases and J 2 bases; nucleotides not matched to a gene: 11. Germline assignment: CDR1 MNHEY and CDR2 SVGEGT. The CDR3 totals 15 residues. CDR3 residues: CASTYGRDRAYEQYF. The CDR3 nucleotides are TGTGCCAGCACCTATGGACGGGACAGAGCCTACGAGCAGTACTTC.

The chain carries TRBV6-2 or TRBV6-3 and TRBJ1-5; 7 bases are shared with TRBD1. The germline CDR1 and CDR2 sequences are MNHEY and SVGEGT. Unmatched junction bases numbered 8, after V lost 2 bases and J lost 1 base. CDR3 length equals 17 residues. The chain's CDR3 is CASSYETGLKSNQPQHF. As DNA, the CDR3 is TGTGCCAGCAGTTACGAGACAGGGTTGAAGAGCAATCAGCCCCAGCATTTT.

This chain's CDR3 is CASREIPGQGPPKSSYEQYF. The CDR3 DNA sequence: TGTGCCAGCAGGGAGATCCCGGGACAGGGGCCCCCCAAGAGCTCCTACGAGCAGTACTTC. The chain couples TRBV7-2 to TRBJ2-7; the match to TRBD1 covers 10 bases. Germline V gene lookup returns CDR1 SGHTA and CDR2 FQGNSA. Trimming removed 6 bases from V and 0 bases from J; junction bases left unmatched: 20. The CDR3 has 20 amino acids.

There are many counts of this clonotype. J is TRBJ1-2 and V is TRBV14, with TRBD1 as a possible D gene (5 bases). Germline V gives CDR1 SGHDN, CDR2 FVKESK. This CDR3 region has 16 residues. With 1 base removed from V and 4 bases from J, the gap between germline ends came to 16 bases. CDR3: CASSQVGRELFYGYTF. The CDR3 DNA is TGTGCCAGCAGCCAAGTGGGCAGGGAACTTTTCTATGGCTACACCTTC.

V and J are TRBV6-5 and TRBJ1-4, with D hard to call. Trimming took 0 bases from V and 1 from J, leaving 15 bases between them. The CDR3 has 18 amino acids. Per germline, CDR1 MNHEY and CDR2 SVGAGI. The CDR3 here is CASSYSILLGITNEKLFF. The CDR3 bases are TGTGCCAGCAGTTACTCGATTCTGTTGGGCATAACTAATGAAAAACTGTTTTTT.

This clonotype was seen only a few times. The chain recombines TRBV6-6 with TRBJ2-1, with D uncertain. With 2 bases removed from V and 7 bases from J, the gap between germline ends came to 12 bases. This CDR3 has 14 amino acids. Germline-derived CDR1 and CDR2 are MNHNY and SVGAGI (reference sequence). The chain's CDR3 is CASSYPALANEQFF. In nucleotides, the CDR3 is TGTGCCAGCAGTTACCCGGCCCTGGCGAATGAGCAGTTCTTC.

This clonotype was counted at least ten times. J is TRBJ2-5 and V is TRBV6-4; TRBD2 matches at 10 bases. The V gene's germline CDR1 is MRHNA and CDR2 SNTAGT. This CDR3 contains 15 residues. V was clipped by 3 bases and J by 2 bases; unmatched bases: 3. CDR3 residues: CASSETAGGQETQYF. CDR3 DNA sequence: TGTGCCAGCAGTGAAACAGCGGGGGGGCAAGAGACCCAGTACTTC.

This chain links TRBV28 with TRBJ1-1, with 8 positions matching TRBD1. The trim removed 5 bases at V and 1 base at J, leaving 9 bases unmatched. CDR3 length: 16 amino acids. Per germline, CDR1 MDHEN and CDR2 SYDVKM. Written as DNA, the CDR3 is TGTGCCAGCAGTCTCCCTTTCGGACAGGGGAACACTGAAGCTTTCTTT. This sequence encodes CASSLPFGQGNTEAFF. The full variable domain, its missing parts supplied by reference TRBV28 and TRBJ1-1, is DVKVTQSSRYLVKRTGEKVFLECVQDMDHENMFWYRQDPGLGLRLIYFSYDVKMKEKGDIPEGYSVSREKKERFSLILESASTNQTSMYLCASSLPFGQGNTEAFFGQGTRLTVV.

This clonotype came up a few times. This chain links TRBV7-3 with TRBJ2-1; 9 bases fit TRBD2. The CDR3 contains 16 residues. From germline, CDR1 is SGHTA and CDR2 FQGTGA. V trimming: 5 bases; J trimming: 2 bases; junction bases outside the gene matches: 7. CDR3 sequence (DNA): TGTGCCAGCAGCGCAGCGGCTAGCGGGACCTACAATGAGCAGTTCTTC. This translates into CASSAAASGTYNEQFF.

In its sample, this clonotype was seen many times. The chain links TRBV28 to TRBJ2-7; D gene ambiguous. In germline, CDR1 is MDHEN, CDR2 SYDVKM. V lost 2 bases, J lost 0 bases, and 14 bases lay in between. The CDR3 spans 16 residues. The CDR3 region has the DNA TGTGCCAGCAGTTTAGCCCCGAGACTCAACTCCTACGAGCAGTACTTC. It is translated as CASSLAPRLNSYEQYF.

This clonotype appeared many times. The V gene is TRBV4-3, the J gene TRBJ2-2; D is unresolved. This CDR3 region has 14 residues. Trimming left V 1 base short and J 2 bases short, with 5 bases between. The germline V gene has CDR1 LGHNA and CDR2 YSLEER. CDR3 amino acids: CASSQGINTGELFF. Written as DNA, the CDR3 is TGCGCCAGCAGCCAAGGGATAAACACCGGGGAGCTGTTTTTT.

This clonotype turned up a few times. V gene TRBV20-1 combines with J gene TRBJ2-4, with D perhaps assigned TRBD1 or TRBD2 (6 bases each). The germline gives CDR1 DFQATT, CDR2 SNEGSKA (reference sequence). CDR3 length equals 12 residues. V was shortened by 5 bases and J by 13 bases, with 18 bases between the two germline ends. The CDR3 DNA sequence: TGCAGTGCTTTACGGGACACTCGGGGGCAGTACTTC. Protein product: CSALRDTRGQYF.

The chain has TRBV20-1 and TRBJ2-3; D gene unclear. Germline CDR1 and CDR2: DFQATT and SNEGSKA (reference sequence). V shed 5 bases and J shed 1 base, with 13 bases lying between them. There are 14 residues in the CDR3. CDR3 coding DNA: TGCAGTGCTCGGACGCGCGGCGGCACAGATACGCAGTATTTT. Protein product: CSARTRGGTDTQYF.

This clonotype was seen at least ten times. This sequence joins TRBV19 and TRBJ2-5; possible D gene TRBD1, 5 bases. This CDR3 is built from 13 residues. V was trimmed by 4 bases and J by 5 bases, leaving 11 bases between them. The V gene's germline CDR1 is LNHDA and CDR2 SQIVND (reference sequence). DNA of the CDR3: TGTGCCAGTAGTAGGGGCCGTGGGGAGACCCAGTACTTC. Translating gives CASSRGRGETQYF. The full variable domain, with the rest looked up from reference TRBV19 and TRBJ2-5, is DGGITQSPKYLFRKEGQNVTLSCEQNLNHDAMYWYRQDPGQGLRLIYYSQIVNDFQKGDIAEGYSVSREKKESFPLTVTSAQKNPTAFYLCASSRGRGETQYFGPGTRLLVL.

This clonotype was observed a few times. The chain links TRBV20-1 to TRBJ1-2; 10 bases align to TRBD1. Germline CDR1 is DFQATT and CDR2 is SNEGSKA (reference sequence). With 5 bases clipped from V and 4 bases from J, the junction kept 16 bases outside the gene matches. This CDR3 has 17 residues. The CDR3 bases are TGCAGTGCTTTTAATCGGCGGGACAGGGGCTCCGGCTATGGCTACACCTTC. Amino acids: CSAFNRRDRGSGYGYTF.

The V and J genes are TRBV7-9 and TRBJ2-1, with D unresolved. The CDR3 extends over 13 amino acids. Trimming removed 3 bases at V and 6 bases at J, with 9 bases between. Germline assignment: CDR1 SEHNR and CDR2 FQNEAQ (reference sequence). CDR3 in DNA: TGTGCCAGCAGCTTTAACACGGGCAATGAGCAGTTCTTC. Its translation: CASSFNTGNEQFF.